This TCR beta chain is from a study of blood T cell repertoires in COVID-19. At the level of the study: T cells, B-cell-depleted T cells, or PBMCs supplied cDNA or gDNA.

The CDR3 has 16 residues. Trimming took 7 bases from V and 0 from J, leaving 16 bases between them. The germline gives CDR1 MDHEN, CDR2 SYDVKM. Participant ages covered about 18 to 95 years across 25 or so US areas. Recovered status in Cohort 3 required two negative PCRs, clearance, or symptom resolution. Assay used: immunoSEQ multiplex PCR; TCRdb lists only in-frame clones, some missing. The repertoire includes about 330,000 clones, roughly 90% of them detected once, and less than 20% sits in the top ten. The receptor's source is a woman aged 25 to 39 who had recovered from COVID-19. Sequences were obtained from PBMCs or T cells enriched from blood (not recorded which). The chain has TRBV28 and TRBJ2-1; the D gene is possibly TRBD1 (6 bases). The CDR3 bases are TGTGCCAGCACCCAAGTCCAGGGGAGCTCCTACAATGAGCAGTTCTTC. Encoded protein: CASTQVQGSSYNEQFF. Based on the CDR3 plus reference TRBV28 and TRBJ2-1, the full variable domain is DVKVTQSSRYLVKRTGEKVFLECVQDMDHENMFWYRQDPGLGLRLIYFSYDVKMKEKGDIPEGYSVSREKKERFSLILESASTNQTSMYLCASTQVQGSSYNEQFFGPGTRLTVL.